Shown below are 25 T cell receptor beta chains from a single sample sequenced in a study of blood T cells in healthy people across ages. Primers used in a second PCR of about 7 to 12 cycles were a sample-barcoded 5' primer and a J-beta primer mix. TCRdb re-derived calls from the 5' RACE reads in MiXCR, one entry per CDR3 protein. The sample has about a million distinct CDR3 sequences, more than 30% seen once. Specimen: blood. The receptors were sampled from a young man in good health.

This clonotype has ten or more counts. The V call is TRBV29-1, the J call TRBJ2-5; TRBD1 matches at 8 bases. Trimming removed 7 bases from V and 0 bases from J; junction bases left unmatched: 4. The CDR3 extends over 13 amino acids. Germline V gene lookup returns CDR1 SQVTM and CDR2 ANQGSEA. Here the CDR3 reads CSAAGGYQETQYF. In DNA form, the CDR3 reads TGCAGCGCCGCAGGGGGCTACCAAGAGACCCAGTACTTC.

The chain is built from TRBV7-2 and TRBJ1-1, with D perhaps TRBD1 (5 bases). CDR3 size: 14 residues. Germline CDR1 is SGHTA and CDR2 is FQGNSA. Deletions cut 4 bases from V and 0 bases from J, with 9 bases between. CDR3 bases: TGTGCCAGCAGCTCATACAGGATGAACACTGAAGCTTTCTTT. This translates into CASSSYRMNTEAFF.

This clonotype has just a few counts. The genes are TRBV9 and TRBJ2-7; no definite D call. The CDR3 covers 13 residues. Per the germline V gene, CDR1 is SGDLS and CDR2 is YYNGEE. V lost 2 bases, J lost 3 bases, and 9 bases lay in between. The CDR3 protein is CASSVDGNYEQYF. CDR3 in DNA: TGTGCCAGCAGCGTGGACGGAAACTACGAGCAGTACTTC.

There are a few counts of this clonotype. The chain is built from TRBV29-1 and TRBJ1-1, with 9 bases fitting TRBD1. J gave up 4 bases and V 6 bases, and 6 bases lay outside the gene matches. The germline CDR1 and CDR2 sequences are SQVTM and ANQGSEA. The CDR3 sequence is 13 residues long. The CDR3 loop reads CSVGTGRGTEAFF. CDR3 coding DNA: TGCAGCGTGGGGACAGGGAGGGGCACTGAAGCTTTCTTT.

The rearrangement uses TRBV20-1 and TRBJ1-1; 7 bases fit TRBD1. Germline-derived CDR1 and CDR2 are DFQATT and SNEGSKA (reference sequence). V lost 4 bases, J lost 4 bases, and 0 bases stayed unmatched. The CDR3 has 11 amino acids. This CDR3 reads CSANRGTEAFF. The CDR3 coding sequence is TGCAGTGCTAACAGGGGCACTGAAGCTTTCTTT.

This clonotype was seen more than once but under ten times. J is TRBJ1-1 and V is TRBV27; D gene uncertain. V lost 3 bases and J lost 0, with 8 bases in between. The CDR3 is 14 residues long. Germline CDR1 is MNHEY and CDR2 is SMNVEV (reference sequence). The DNA for the CDR3 is TGTGCCAGCAGTTTTCACGGTCTGAACACTGAAGCTTTCTTT. Its translation is CASSFHGLNTEAFF.

The chain is built from TRBV12-3 or TRBV12-4 and TRBJ1-1; D possibly corresponds to TRBD1 (6 bases). Trimming took 4 bases from V and 5 from J, leaving 17 bases between them. This CDR3 has 15 residues. This chain's CDR3 is CASSSRGEGGTEAFF. CDR3 nucleotides: TGTGCCAGCAGTTCCCGTGGAGAGGGGGGTACTGAAGCTTTCTTT.

This clonotype was seen repeatedly, ten times or more. The chain employs TRBV4-3 and TRBJ2-1; D call uncertain. The V gene's germline CDR1 is LGHNA and CDR2 YSLEER. Trimming took off 0 bases at V and 6 bases at J, with 6 bases between the two ends. The CDR3 consists of 13 residues. The CDR3 region is CASSQEARNEQFF. In nucleotides, the CDR3 is TGCGCCAGCAGCCAAGAGGCCCGCAATGAGCAGTTCTTC.

The rearrangement uses TRBV10-3 and TRBJ1-2; D gene unclear. With 6 bases removed from V and 4 bases from J, the gap between germline ends came to 15 bases. The CDR3 consists of 14 residues. In germline, CDR1 is ENHRY, CDR2 SYGVKD. The DNA of the CDR3 is TGTGCCATCAGAAACATTGACATGAGCTATGGCTACACCTTC. Its protein is CAIRNIDMSYGYTF.

This chain joins TRBV12-5 and TRBJ2-1; D may correspond to TRBD1 or TRBD2 (5 bases each). This CDR3 has 15 amino acids. Trimming cost V 6 bases and J 0 bases, with 12 bases left between them. CDR1 is LGHNT and CDR2 is FRNRAP in the germline V gene. The CDR3: CASGRGESSYNEQFF. The CDR3 nucleotides read TGTGCTAGTGGCCGGGGCGAGAGCTCCTACAATGAGCAGTTCTTC.

This sequence joins TRBV29-1 and TRBJ2-3; D not resolved. This CDR3 contains 14 residues. V lost 6 bases and J 1 base, leaving 14 bases between the germline ends. The germline gives CDR1 SQVTM, CDR2 ANQGSEA. DNA of the CDR3: TGCAGCGTCCCAATTCCTCCGCGCACAGATACGCAGTATTTT. This encodes CSVPIPPRTDTQYF.

This clonotype has only a few counts. The rearrangement uses TRBV12-3 or TRBV12-4 and TRBJ2-3; D could derive from TRBD1 or TRBD2 (6 bases each). Deletions cut 3 bases from V and 1 base from J, with 11 bases between. The CDR3 loop spans 15 amino acids. This chain's CDR3 is CASSFRGDRTDTQYF. In DNA, the CDR3 is TGTGCCAGCAGTTTTAGGGGGGACCGCACAGATACGCAGTATTTT.

V is TRBV12-3 or TRBV12-4 and J is TRBJ1-1; D is perhaps TRBD1 (5 bases). V lost 10 bases, J lost 0 bases, and 12 bases lay in between. This CDR3 comprises 13 residues. CDR3 residues: CATRDLLNTEAFF. The CDR3 DNA reads TGTGCCACCAGGGACCTTTTGAACACTGAAGCTTTCTTT.

This clonotype has a handful of counts. The chain couples TRBV11-2 to TRBJ1-5; D remains ambiguous. The germline V gene encodes CDR1 SGHAT and CDR2 FQNNGV. This CDR3 comprises 17 residues. Trimming removed 2 bases at V and 2 bases at J, with 16 bases between. The CDR3 loop reads CASSLSPQRGGNQPQHF. For the CDR3, the DNA is TGTGCCAGCAGCTTATCCCCCCAGCGCGGAGGCAATCAGCCCCAGCATTTT.

This rearrangement joins TRBV10-3 to TRBJ1-3; 7 bases fit TRBD1. The CDR3 is 17 amino acids. V gave up 0 bases and J gave up 0 bases; unmatched junction bases: 5. Germline V gene lookup returns CDR1 ENHRY and CDR2 SYGVKD. The CDR3, as DNA: TGTGCCATCAGTGAGTCTTCGGGACAGAGCTCTGGAAACACCATATATTTT. As protein: CAISESSGQSSGNTIYF.

CDR3 sequence reads: CASSDVDGAFF. DNA for the CDR3: TGTGCCAGCAGTGATGTGGATGGGGCTTTCTTT. This chain links TRBV6-1 with TRBJ1-1; no clear D. Germline V gives CDR1 MNHNS, CDR2 SASEGT. This CDR3 contains 11 residues. V lost 3 bases, J lost 11 bases, and 10 bases lay in between.

This clonotype has a handful of counts. V and J are TRBV5-1 and TRBJ1-2, with 9 bases identical to TRBD1. V lost 2 bases, J lost 3 bases, and 5 bases stayed unmatched. The length of the CDR3 is 15 residues. Germline V gene data show CDR1 as SGHRS and CDR2 as YFSETQ. The CDR3 sequence: CASSFVDRGDYGYTF. CDR3 nucleotide sequence: TGCGCCAGCAGCTTCGTGGACAGGGGTGACTATGGCTACACCTTC. Supplemented by reference TRBV5-1 and TRBJ1-2, the full variable domain reads KAGVTQTPRYLIKTRGQQVTLSCSPISGHRSVSWYQQTPGQGLQFLFEYFSETQRNKGNFPGRFSGRQFSNSRSEMNVSTLELGDSALYLCASSFVDRGDYGYTFGSGTRLTVV.

With regard to this clonotype: This may be a read error, as it is one base from a much larger clone. The V and J genes are TRBV9 and TRBJ2-7, with D tentatively TRBD1 (5 bases). This CDR3 region has 13 residues. V was shortened by 3 bases and J by 7 bases, with 14 bases between the two germline ends. The V gene's germline CDR1 is SGDLS and CDR2 YYNGEE. CDR3 region: CASSGGQHNEQYF. CDR3 sequence (DNA): TGTGCCAGCAGCGGGGGCCAGCACAATGAGCAGTACTTC.

J is TRBJ2-5 and V is TRBV12-3 or TRBV12-4; TRBD2 aligns across 12 bases. CDR3 length: 15 residues. The ends lost 5 bases at V and 5 bases at J; junction bases unmatched: 6. The CDR3 nucleotides read TGTGCCAGCAGTCGACTAGCGGGGGCAGGGGAGACCCAGTACTTC. Translated, it gives CASSRLAGAGETQYF.

This clonotype has only a few counts. This chain uses TRBV20-1 with TRBJ2-1; a possible D gene is TRBD2 (6 bases). This CDR3 comprises 12 residues. CDR1 and CDR2 from the germline V gene are DFQATT and SNEGSKA (reference sequence). Trimming shortened V by 7 bases and J by 7 bases, and 14 bases separated the two germline ends. Here the CDR3 DNA reads TGCAGTGTCAGGAGTGCGGGAAATGAGCAGTTCTTC. Encoded protein: CSVRSAGNEQFF.

The V and J genes are TRBV4-3 and TRBJ1-4, with 7 bases lining up with TRBD1. Losses at the gene ends were 1 base for V and 7 bases for J; bases not matched to a gene: 6. This CDR3 has 15 residues. Per germline, CDR1 LGHNA and CDR2 YSLEER. The CDR3 DNA reads as TGCGCCAGCAGCCAAGGCGACAGGGATGGTGAAAAACTGTTTTTT. It yields the protein CASSQGDRDGEKLFF.

Many counts were recorded for this clonotype. The J gene is TRBJ2-7, the V gene TRBV4-2, with D maybe TRBD2 (6 bases). CDR1 is LGHNA, CDR2 YNFKEQ, per germline. The V gene lost 1 base and the J gene lost 4 bases, with 14 bases spanning the gap. This CDR3 comprises 15 residues. CDR3 sequence: CASSQVREDGYEQYF. For the CDR3, the DNA is TGTGCCAGCAGCCAAGTTAGGGAGGACGGTTACGAGCAGTACTTC.

This clonotype is a singleton in its sample. The chain uses TRBV18 and TRBJ1-6; D remains unclear. Trimming took off 3 bases at V and 7 bases at J, with 13 bases between the two ends. The CDR3 consists of 15 residues. Germline values: CDR1 KGHSH, CDR2 LQKENI. CDR3 in DNA: TGTGCCAGCTCACCGTCAGGACCTATCAATTCACCCCTCCACTTT. Its protein is CASSPSGPINSPLHF.

The table lists this clonotype with a few counts. The chain uses TRBV5-1 and TRBJ1-1, with D possibly being TRBD1 (6 bases). CDR3 length equals 15 residues. V gave up 2 bases and J gave up 4 bases, with 15 bases separating them. Germline CDR1 is SGHRS and CDR2 is YFSETQ. As DNA, the CDR3 is TGCGCCAGCAGCTTACTAACTGACAGGCGCACTGAAGCTTTCTTT. Translation gives CASSLLTDRRTEAFF.

This clonotype was picked up a small number of times. This chain links TRBV12-3 or TRBV12-4 with TRBJ2-3; D unclear. V was pared by 6 bases and J by 4 bases, with 14 bases between. CDR3 length equals 14 residues. The CDR3 nucleotides are TGTGCCAGCAGCCCGGCTAGTAGTTCAGATACGCAGTATTTT. It yields the protein CASSPASSSDTQYF.